The clone carrying this TCR beta chain has a count of ten or more. Its antigen is unknown. These data originate in a study of T cell repertoires in cytomegalovirus infection. Study context: The authors used CMV epitopes that were HLA-C-restricted (recently identified) and HLA-B-restricted (well studied). Study conclusions and caveats: The ex vivo response showed dominance by HLA-C-restricted CMV-specific TCR beta clonotypes.

Germline V gives CDR1 SEHNR, CDR2 FQNEAQ (reference sequence). There are 15 residues in the CDR3. V shed 5 bases and J shed 1 base, with 14 bases lying between them. TCRdb used MiXCR to reprocess the reads, holding one entry per CDR3 protein. Of 100,000 to 150,000 distinct CDR3 sequences in the sample, around 32% were seen once. The chain joins TRBV7-9 to TRBJ1-1; tentative D call: TRBD1 (5 bases). The sample in question was CD8+ T cells from cultured PBMCs, obtained from culture after CMV antigen stimulation. The sequence came from a human donor in good health (CMV status not recorded). Some clones in this sample may be carry-over from other donors' samples. The CDR3 DNA follows: TGTGCCAGCAGCCTGGGTGGGGGAGGGAACACTGAAGCTTTCTTT. This sequence encodes CASSLGGGGNTEAFF. The full variable domain, its missing parts supplied by reference TRBV7-9 and TRBJ1-1, is DTGVSQNPRHKITKRGQNVTFRCDPISEHNRLYWYRQTLGQGPEFLTYFQNEAQLEKSRLLSDRFSAERPKGSFSTLEIQRTEQGDSAMYLCASSLGGGGNTEAFFGQGTRLTVV.